These T cell receptor beta chains were read from a single sample in a study of Ad26.COV2.S vaccination and SARS-CoV-2 variants. Profiled with immunoSEQ multiplex PCR; TCRdb holds only in-frame clones, not every one. The sample contains just over 350,000 clones, about 85% of which appear only once. The source was peripheral blood, collected in a trial of Ad26.COV2.S vaccine versus placebo. These receptors all come from a person between 18 and 60 years old who received the Ad26.COV2.S COVID-19 vaccine or a placebo. Both conserved end residues are part of each CDR3. A D gene is named only where the DNA matches it firmly. A row's size may be missing; if present it is once, few, many or a size class.

D,V,J,size,CDR3,DNA
TRBD2,TRBV11-3,TRBJ2-1,-,CASSFGAGGPVHEQFF,TGTGCCAGCAGCTTTGGCGCGGGAGGGCCCGTCCATGAGCAGTTCTTC
TRBD2,TRBV3-1/TRBV3-2,TRBJ2-5,-,CASSTPSGQETQYF,TGTGCCAGCAGCACCCCTAGCGGCCAAGAGACCCAGTACTTC
TRBD2,TRBV5-1,TRBJ2-1,-,CASSLSSGGNEQFF,TGCGCCAGCAGCTTGTCTAGCGGGGGAAATGAGCAGTTCTTC
TRBD1,TRBV7-2,TRBJ1-1,few,CASRWGGTGGAEAFF,TGTGCCAGCCGATGGGGCGGGACAGGGGGAGCTGAAGCTTTCTTT
TRBD1,TRBV6-5,TRBJ2-7,-,CASSYSGGFSYEQYF,TGTGCCAGCAGTTACTCAGGGGGCTTTTCCTACGAGCAGTACTTC
-,TRBV9,TRBJ2-2,-,CASSRDTNTGELFF,TGTGCCAGCAGCCGGGACACTAACACCGGGGAGCTGTTTTTT
TRBD2,TRBV11-2,TRBJ2-1,-,CASSRSGSTYNEQFF,TGTGCCAGCAGCCGTAGCGGGTCGACCTACAATGAGCAGTTCTTC
-,TRBV10-1,TRBJ2-1,-,CASSGVARDNEQFF,TGCGCCAGCTCAGGGGTAGCTCGGGACAATGAGCAGTTCTTC
-,TRBV13,TRBJ2-7,-,CASSHAGGAAYEQYF,TGTGCCAGCAGCCACGCGGGCGGGGCAGCCTACGAGCAGTACTTC
TRBD1,TRBV27,TRBJ1-2,-,CASSPPHRGYGYTF,TGTGCCAGCAGTCCCCCTCACAGGGGGTATGGCTACACCTTC
-,TRBV7-2,TRBJ1-4,-,CASSLRGGNEKLFF,TGTGCCAGCAGCTTAAGGGGGGGTAATGAAAAACTGTTTTTT
-,TRBV15,TRBJ2-5,-,CATSRDGDGGVETQYF,TGTGCCACCAGCAGAGATGGAGACGGGGGAGTGGAGACCCAGTACTTC
-,TRBV18,TRBJ1-2,-,CASSPGARTNYGYTF,TGTGCCAGCTCACCAGGGGCCAGGACTAACTATGGCTACACCTTC
TRBD1,TRBV19,TRBJ2-5,-,CASSRGTGSAEETQYF,TGTGCCAGTAGTAGAGGGACAGGGAGTGCTGAAGAGACCCAGTACTTC
-,TRBV6-2/TRBV6-3,TRBJ2-7,once,CASSYSDRGVVSLYEQYF,TGTGCCAGCAGTTACTCGGATAGGGGGGTAGTCTCTCTCTACGAGCAGTACTTC
-,TRBV12-2,TRBJ2-7,-,CASRSGGGRAASEQYF,TGTGCAAGTCGCTCAGGGGGCGGGAGGGCCGCCTCCGAGCAGTACTTC